The rows below give T cell receptor beta chains drawn from one sample of a study of T cells in Graves' hyperthyroidism and ophthalmopathy. TCRdb redid the calling of the multiplex PCR reads with MiXCR, one entry per CDR3 protein. Seen here are roughly 350,000 distinct CDR3 sequences, 12% to 15% observed once, and the top ten hold 30% to 35%. Sequenced input: blood. The receptors come from a woman between 40 and 55 years old with Graves' ophthalmopathy. Each CDR3 is given with its conserved first and last residue. The D gene is left open where the match is weak. The size field is filled for only some rows; it gives once, few, many or a size class.

V: TRBV6-1
J: TRBJ1-1
size: few
D: -
length: 14
CDR3: CASSERGGGTEAFF
DNA: TGTGCCAGCAGTGAACGGGGGGGCGGCACTGAAGCTTTCTTT

V: TRBV24-1
J: TRBJ2-2
size: many
D: -
length: 16
CDR3: CATSGGTGANTGELFF
DNA: TGTGCCACCAGTGGGGGGACTGGAGCGAACACCGGGGAGCTGTTTTTT

V: TRBV7-8
J: TRBJ1-5
size: many
D: -
length: 18
CDR3: CASSPSAAGMASNQPQHF
DNA: TGTGCCAGCAGCCCAAGTGCCGCAGGCATGGCCTCCAATCAGCCCCAGCATTTT

V: TRBV19
J: TRBJ2-5
size: many
D: TRBD1
length: 14
CDR3: CASSMTGGVETQYF
DNA: TGTGCCAGTAGTATGACAGGGGGCGTAGAGACCCAGTACTTC

V: TRBV28
J: TRBJ1-2
size: many
D: -
length: 11
CDR3: CANQGGDGYTF
DNA: TGTGCCAATCAGGGAGGGGATGGCTACACCTTC

V: TRBV14
J: TRBJ2-1
size: few
D: TRBD1
length: 15
CDR3: CASSRIPGQDNEQFF
DNA: TGTGCCAGCAGCCGGATACCGGGACAGGACAATGAGCAGTTCTTC

V: TRBV5-1
J: TRBJ1-1
size: many
D: TRBD1
length: 16
CDR3: CASSNRQGVGDTEAFF
DNA: TGCGCCAGCAGCAACCGACAGGGGGTGGGGGACACTGAAGCTTTCTTT

V: TRBV7-9
J: TRBJ2-1
size: -
D: TRBD2
length: 17
CDR3: CASSLLTGGRSYNEQFF
DNA: TGTGCCAGCAGCTTACTTACGGGGGGGAGATCCTACAATGAGCAGTTCTTC

V: TRBV19
J: TRBJ2-5
size: -
D: -
length: 13
CDR3: CASSIEIGETQYF
DNA: TGTGCCAGTAGTATAGAAATCGGAGAGACCCAGTACTTC

V: TRBV29-1
J: TRBJ2-1
size: -
D: TRBD2
length: 13
CDR3: CSALAGFINEQFF
DNA: TGCAGCGCCCTAGCGGGGTTTATCAATGAGCAGTTCTTC

V: TRBV6-2/TRBV6-3
J: TRBJ2-6
size: few
D: -
length: 16
CDR3: CASSKGGRAGANVLTF
DNA: TGTGCCAGCAGTAAGGGGGGGAGGGCTGGGGCCAACGTCCTGACTTTC

V: TRBV5-5
J: TRBJ2-4
size: -
D: TRBD2
length: 19
CDR3: CASSLAVAGGGGAKNIQYF
DNA: TGTGCCAGCAGCTTGGCGGTAGCGGGAGGAGGTGGAGCCAAAAACATTCAGTACTTC

V: TRBV7-9
J: TRBJ1-3
size: -
D: -
length: 17
CDR3: CASSSQLGVVAGNTIYF
DNA: TGTGCCAGCAGCTCCCAGTTGGGGGTCGTGGCTGGAAACACCATATATTTT

V: TRBV12-5
J: TRBJ1-5
size: few
D: -
length: 15
CDR3: CASGLVGAGDQPQHF
DNA: TGTGCTAGTGGTTTGGTAGGGGCAGGAGATCAGCCCCAGCATTTT

V: TRBV7-9
J: TRBJ1-4
size: -
D: -
length: 15
CDR3: CASSPPTDTNEKLFF
DNA: TGTGCCAGCAGCCCCCCGACAGACACTAATGAAAAACTGTTTTTT

V: TRBV27
J: TRBJ2-3
size: many
D: -
length: 12
CDR3: CASSLPPDTQYF
DNA: TGTGCCAGCAGTTTACCCCCAGATACGCAGTATTTT

V: TRBV27
J: TRBJ1-2
size: -
D: -
length: 14
CDR3: CASKISGRGYGYTF
DNA: TGTGCCAGCAAAATAAGTGGCAGAGGCTATGGCTACACCTTC

V: TRBV29-1
J: TRBJ1-2
size: many
D: -
length: 12
CDR3: CSVRTSDYGYTF
DNA: TGCAGCGTACGGACCTCCGACTATGGCTACACCTTC

V: TRBV12-3/TRBV12-4
J: TRBJ1-5
size: many
D: -
length: 15
CDR3: CASSSSVGSNQPQHF
DNA: TGTGCCAGCAGTTCCTCGGTCGGCAGCAATCAGCCCCAGCATTTT

V: TRBV28
J: TRBJ1-1
size: many
D: -
length: 17
CDR3: CASSLPGQSSKGTEAFF
DNA: TGTGCCAGCAGTTTACCCGGGCAGTCCTCCAAGGGAACTGAAGCTTTCTTT

V: TRBV24-1
J: TRBJ2-2
size: few
D: TRBD1
length: 17
CDR3: CATSDLGTGDFTRELFF
DNA: TGTGCCACCAGTGATTTGGGGACAGGGGACTTCACCAGGGAGCTGTTTTTT

V: TRBV3-1
J: TRBJ1-2
size: many
D: -
length: 12
CDR3: CASSQARYGYTF
DNA: TGTGCCAGCAGCCAAGCCAGGTATGGCTACACCTTC

V: TRBV20-1
J: TRBJ1-2
size: few
D: -
length: 15
CDR3: CSARDRAGANYGYTF
DNA: TGCAGTGCTAGAGATCGGGCAGGAGCTAACTATGGCTACACCTTC